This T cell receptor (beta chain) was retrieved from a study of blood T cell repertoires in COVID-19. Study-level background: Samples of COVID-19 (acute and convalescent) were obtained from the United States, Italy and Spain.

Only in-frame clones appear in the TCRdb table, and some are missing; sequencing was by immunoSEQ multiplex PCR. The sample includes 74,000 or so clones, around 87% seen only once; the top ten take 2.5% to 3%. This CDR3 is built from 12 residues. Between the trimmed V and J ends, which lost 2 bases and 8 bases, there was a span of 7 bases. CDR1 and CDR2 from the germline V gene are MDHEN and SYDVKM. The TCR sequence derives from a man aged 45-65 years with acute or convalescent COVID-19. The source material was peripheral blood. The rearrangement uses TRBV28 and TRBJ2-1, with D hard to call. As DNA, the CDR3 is TGTGCCAGCAGTTTAGTAGTCCATGAGCAGTTCTTC. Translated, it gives CASSLVVHEQFF.